The 18 T cell receptor beta chains below all came from one sample that was sequenced in a study of CD8 T cells in ankylosing spondylitis. Whole-study results and caveats: Ankylosing spondylitis blood appeared to carry a characteristic TCR beta motif of roughly eight highly homologous variants.

TCRdb re-called the 5' RACE reads with MiXCR, one entry per CDR3 protein. Of some 700,000 distinct CDR3 sequences in the sample, under 20% were seen once. Their antigens remain unidentified. The sequencing sample was made of blood, either unsorted or a sorted T cell fraction (not recorded which). These receptors were taken from a male donor with ankylosing spondylitis.

This clonotype was recorded a few times. This chain uses TRBV15 with TRBJ2-2; 9 bases fit TRBD1. V dropped 4 bases and J dropped 7; count of bases not matched to a gene: 7. This CDR3 spans 15 amino acids. Per the germline V gene, CDR1 is LNHNV and CDR2 is YYDKDF (reference sequence). The CDR3 region has the DNA TGTGCCACCAGCACCAACAGGGGGCGAGGCGGGGAGCTGTTTTTT. Translation gives CATSTNRGRGGELFF.

The V gene is TRBV15, the J gene TRBJ2-7, with TRBD1 as a possible D gene (5 bases). The V and J ends lost 1 base and 3 bases respectively, with 13 bases between them. The CDR3 length is 15 residues. The germline V gene has CDR1 LNHNV and CDR2 YYDKDF (reference sequence). CDR3 region: CATSRVEGDIYEQYF. CDR3 DNA: TGTGCCACCAGCAGAGTGGAAGGGGATATCTACGAGCAGTACTTC.

There are a few counts of this clonotype. The chain recombines TRBV3-1 with TRBJ2-3; TRBD2 might be the D (5 bases). V lost 0 bases, J lost 2 bases, and 6 bases lay in between. Germline V gives CDR1 LGHDT, CDR2 YNNKEL (reference sequence). This CDR3 is built from 14 residues. The CDR3 protein is CASSQDLATDTQYF. CDR3 DNA sequence: TGTGCCAGCAGCCAAGATCTAGCCACAGATACGCAGTATTTT.

This clonotype has at least ten counts. The V call is TRBV11-2, the J call TRBJ2-1, with 8 positions matching TRBD1. Trimming cost V 0 bases and J 9 bases; bases outside gene matches: 7. In germline, CDR1 is SGHAT, CDR2 FQNNGV. The CDR3 contains 15 residues. Here the CDR3 DNA reads TGTGCCAGCAGCTTAGATGCCAGGGGGCGGGGTGAGCAGTTCTTC. The encoded protein is CASSLDARGRGEQFF.

DNA of the CDR3: TGTGCCAGCAGCTCCCGATCTAGCGGGAGAACGACAGATACGCAGTATTTT. This sequence encodes CASSSRSSGRTTDTQYF. This chain connects TRBV7-6 to TRBJ2-3; 10 bases agree with TRBD2. Trimming removed 4 bases from V and 3 bases from J; junction bases left unmatched: 10. Germline CDR1 is SGHVS and CDR2 is FNYEAQ. The CDR3 length is 17 residues.

The chain joins TRBV11-2 to TRBJ2-7, with D perhaps assigned TRBD1 or TRBD2 (6 bases each). There are 13 residues in the CDR3. Looked up from germline, CDR1 is SGHAT and CDR2 is FQNNGV. The V and J ends lost 3 bases and 5 bases respectively, with 11 bases between them. CDR3 amino acids: CASSFGGLNEQYF. CDR3 sequence (DNA): TGTGCCAGCAGCTTTGGGGGGCTGAACGAGCAGTACTTC.

This clonotype was counted only a few times. The rearrangement uses TRBV25-1 and TRBJ1-5; D call uncertain. The CDR3 totals 14 residues. Germline lookup yields CDR1 MGHDK and CDR2 SYGVNS. Deletions cut 6 bases from V and 2 bases from J, with 11 bases between. This CDR3 reads CASSTGRGNQPQHF. The CDR3 DNA reads TGTGCCAGCAGCACCGGGAGGGGCAATCAGCCCCAGCATTTT.

This sequence joins TRBV20-1 and TRBJ2-1, with 7 bases identical to TRBD1. Germline V gene data show CDR1 as DFQATT and CDR2 as SNEGSKA (reference sequence). Trimming cost V 4 bases and J 3 bases; bases outside gene matches: 6. CDR3 length: 14 amino acids. In DNA, the CDR3 is TGCAGTGCTATTATGGGACAGAACTACAATGAGCAGTTCTTC. Translated, it gives CSAIMGQNYNEQFF.

V usage is TRBV20-1 and J usage is TRBJ2-7; TRBD1 is a possible D gene (6 bases). There are 14 residues in the CDR3. The V and J ends lost 5 bases and 6 bases respectively, with 20 bases between them. Germline lookup yields CDR1 DFQATT and CDR2 SNEGSKA (reference sequence). In DNA, the CDR3 is TGCAGTGCTCAGCTGACAGGCTTAGCGTCCGAGCAGTACTTC. Its translation: CSAQLTGLASEQYF.

This chain links TRBV4-1 with TRBJ1-3, with D perhaps matching TRBD1 (6 bases). Trimming removed 0 bases from V and 2 bases from J, with 14 bases in between. Germline-derived CDR1 and CDR2 are MGHRA and YSYEKL. The CDR3 is made up of 17 amino acids. CDR3 nucleotides: TGCGCCAGCAGCCAAGATCCCCCCACAGGGACTGGAAACACCATATATTTT. Translation gives CASSQDPPTGTGNTIYF.

The chain has TRBV20-1 and TRBJ2-1; TRBD2 aligns across 8 bases. Per the germline V gene, CDR1 is DFQATT and CDR2 is SNEGSKA (reference sequence). With 5 bases clipped from V and 7 bases from J, the junction kept 10 bases outside the gene matches. This CDR3 spans 14 amino acids. The CDR3 region has the DNA TGCAGTGCTCTCCCGGGACTAGGGGGTAATGAGCAGTTCTTC. Residues: CSALPGLGGNEQFF.

This clonotype has more than one count but fewer than ten. The rearrangement joins TRBV6-1 to TRBJ1-1; no definite D call. V lost 2 bases to trimming and J lost 0 bases, with 7 bases between them. CDR1 is MNHNS, CDR2 SASEGT, per germline. The length of the CDR3 is 14 residues. CDR3 sequence reads: CASSELVVNTEAFF. The CDR3 bases are TGTGCCAGCAGTGAATTAGTGGTGAACACTGAAGCTTTCTTT.

The chain combines TRBV20-1 with TRBJ2-5, with 7 bases fitting TRBD2. Germline V gives CDR1 DFQATT, CDR2 SNEGSKA (reference sequence). Losses at the gene ends were 3 bases for V and 2 bases for J; bases not matched to a gene: 9. There are 15 residues in the CDR3. The CDR3: CSARGGSTVQETQYF. CDR3 coding DNA: TGCAGTGCTAGGGGGGGGTCGACAGTTCAAGAGACCCAGTACTTC.

The CDR3 region is CASKLAGGYNEQFF. The CDR3 bases are TGTGCCAGCAAGTTAGCGGGGGGTTACAATGAGCAGTTCTTC. This chain uses TRBV6-5 with TRBJ2-1, with TRBD2 matching over 10 bases. The length of the CDR3 is 14 residues. CDR1 and CDR2 from the germline V gene are MNHEY and SVGAGI. J gave up 4 bases and V 7 bases, and 4 bases lay outside the gene matches.

This clonotype has a handful of counts. The rearrangement uses TRBV13 and TRBJ1-1; TRBD1 is a possible D gene (5 bases). The CDR3 contains 15 residues. CDR1 is PRHDT, CDR2 FYEKMQ, per germline (reference sequence). V lost 5 bases and J 10 bases, leaving 23 bases between the germline ends. Here the CDR3 reads CASSTSGTPRIGAFF. The CDR3 region has the DNA TGTGCCAGCAGCACATCCGGGACTCCCAGAATTGGAGCTTTCTTT.

The sample holds a few counts of this clonotype. The V and J genes are TRBV11-2 and TRBJ2-5, with D possibly being TRBD1 (6 bases). There are 13 residues in the CDR3. Germline values: CDR1 SGHAT, CDR2 FQNNGV. Trimming removed 5 bases at V and 5 bases at J, with 12 bases between. CDR3 sequence reads: CASSVKGVETQYF. The CDR3 nucleotides are TGTGCCAGCAGCGTGAAGGGGGTTGAGACCCAGTACTTC.

V gene TRBV12-3 or TRBV12-4 combines with J gene TRBJ2-5, with 7 bases lining up with TRBD1. The length of the CDR3 is 12 residues. The ends lost 5 bases at V and 13 bases at J; junction bases unmatched: 10. Here the CDR3 DNA reads TGTGCCAGCAGTCCTCCCGGGACAGTCCTGTACTTC. Its translation is CASSPPGTVLYF.

The CDR3 nucleotides read TGCGCCAGCAGCCAAGACAAAGGGTTCTACGAGCAGTACTTC. It yields the protein CASSQDKGFYEQYF. V usage is TRBV4-1 and J usage is TRBJ2-7; D is undetermined. The V end lost 0 bases, the J end lost 3 bases, and 9 bases lay between the germline ends. The CDR3 has 14 amino acids. The germline V gene has CDR1 MGHRA and CDR2 YSYEKL.